These T cell receptor beta chains were read from a single sample in a study of blood T cell repertoires in COVID-19. Method: immunoSEQ multiplex PCR; TCRdb's copy keeps in-frame clones and lacks some. The table has 110,000 to 150,000 clones, more than 75% seen once. Source material: peripheral blood. The source is a woman between 45 and 60 years old with acute or convalescent COVID-19. Each CDR3 is given with its conserved first and last residue. The order of the fields is clone size, V gene, D gene, J gene, CDR3 DNA, CDR3 protein. D genes are given only for firm matches. Some rows mark clone size as missing; the rest say once, few, many or name a class of expanded clone.

clone size: few
V gene: TRBV28
D gene: NA
J gene: TRBJ1-2
CDR3 DNA: TGTGCCAGCAGTTCCCCGATGACCGCGGGAGGCTACACCTTC
CDR3 protein: CASSSPMTAGGYTF

clone size: once
V gene: TRBV27
D gene: NA
J gene: TRBJ1-5
CDR3 DNA: TGTGCCAGCAGTCCCACCCGGGGGAGTAGTCAGCCCCAGCATTTT
CDR3 protein: CASSPTRGSSQPQHF

clone size: NA
V gene: TRBV24-1
D gene: NA
J gene: TRBJ2-3
CDR3 DNA: TGTGCCACCAGTGATAGAGATATCACAGATACGCAGTATTTT
CDR3 protein: CATSDRDITDTQYF

clone size: NA
V gene: TRBV7-8
D gene: NA
J gene: TRBJ1-1
CDR3 DNA: TGTGCCAGCAGCTTAGGAGGGATGGTTGTCACTGAAGCTTTCTTT
CDR3 protein: CASSLGGMVVTEAFF

clone size: NA
V gene: TRBV7-8
D gene: TRBD1
J gene: TRBJ1-6
CDR3 DNA: TGTGCCAGCAGCTTACAGGGACAGGAAAATTCACCCCTCCACTTT
CDR3 protein: CASSLQGQENSPLHF

clone size: NA
V gene: TRBV7-2
D gene: NA
J gene: TRBJ1-6
CDR3 DNA: TGTGCCAGCAGCTCAAATGACGCGGGTACATCACCCCTCCACTTT
CDR3 protein: CASSSNDAGTSPLHF

clone size: NA
V gene: TRBV15
D gene: TRBD1
J gene: TRBJ1-2
CDR3 DNA: TGTGCCACCAGCAGAGATCCGGGACAGGGGAATAGCTACACCTTC
CDR3 protein: CATSRDPGQGNSYTF

clone size: NA
V gene: TRBV3-1/TRBV3-2
D gene: TRBD1
J gene: TRBJ1-2
CDR3 DNA: TGTGCCAGCAGCCAGATGACAGGGGCCCACTATGGCTACACCTTC
CDR3 protein: CASSQMTGAHYGYTF

clone size: NA
V gene: TRBV29-1
D gene: NA
J gene: TRBJ2-7
CDR3 DNA: TGCAGCGCTGGGCTCAGGGGCTACGAGCAGTACTTC
CDR3 protein: CSAGLRGYEQYF

clone size: NA
V gene: TRBV9
D gene: NA
J gene: TRBJ2-2
CDR3 DNA: TGTGCCAGCAGCGTTCAGGGAACAGACGGGGAGCTGTTTTTT
CDR3 protein: CASSVQGTDGELFF